A selection of T cell receptor beta chains follows, all from one sample in a study of blood T cell repertoires in COVID-19. Some clones are missing from TCRdb's copy, which holds only in-frame ones; the method was immunoSEQ multiplex PCR. The data contain 65,000 to 80,000 clones, around nine tenths of them singletons. The sequenced sample was peripheral blood. The receptors originated from a human donor in a cohort sampled during active COVID-19. Both conserved end residues are part of each CDR3. Fields, in order: J gene, CDR3 length, V gene, D gene, clone size, CDR3 protein, CDR3 DNA. The D gene is left open where the match is weak. The listing skips clone size in some rows; elsewhere it reads once, few, many or a size class.

J gene: TRBJ1-2
CDR3 length: 13
V gene: TRBV7-2
D gene: TRBD1
clone size: .
CDR3 protein: CASSSGQAYGYTF
CDR3 DNA: TGTGCCAGCAGCTCGGGACAGGCCTATGGCTACACCTTC

J gene: TRBJ1-1
CDR3 length: 15
V gene: TRBV9
D gene: TRBD1
clone size: .
CDR3 protein: CASSVRGRSVTEAFF
CDR3 DNA: TGTGCCAGCAGCGTAAGGGGGCGTTCAGTCACTGAAGCTTTCTTT

J gene: TRBJ2-2
CDR3 length: 14
V gene: TRBV9
D gene: .
clone size: .
CDR3 protein: CASSVRGGTGELFF
CDR3 DNA: TGTGCCAGCAGCGTAAGGGGAGGCACCGGGGAGCTGTTTTTT

J gene: TRBJ1-4
CDR3 length: 14
V gene: TRBV6-2/TRBV6-3
D gene: .
clone size: once
CDR3 protein: CASSYGRYYEKLFF
CDR3 DNA: TGTGCCAGCAGTTACGGGCGATATTATGAAAAACTGTTTTTT

J gene: TRBJ1-2
CDR3 length: 14
V gene: TRBV7-3
D gene: TRBD1
clone size: .
CDR3 protein: CASSLTSTGDGYTF
CDR3 DNA: TGTGCCAGCAGCTTAACCTCGACAGGGGATGGCTACACCTTC

J gene: TRBJ2-4
CDR3 length: 14
V gene: TRBV19
D gene: TRBD2
clone size: .
CDR3 protein: CASSAGTSGGHQYF
CDR3 DNA: TGTGCCAGTAGTGCTGGGACTAGCGGGGGGCATCAGTACTTC

J gene: TRBJ2-1
CDR3 length: 13
V gene: TRBV7-3
D gene: .
clone size: .
CDR3 protein: CASSLTGYNEQFF
CDR3 DNA: TGTGCCAGCAGCTTAACCGGGTACAATGAGCAGTTCTTC

J gene: TRBJ2-2
CDR3 length: 15
V gene: TRBV6-5
D gene: .
clone size: .
CDR3 protein: CASSLYMQVAGELFF
CDR3 DNA: TGTGCCAGCAGTTTATATATGCAGGTAGCCGGGGAGCTGTTTTTT

J gene: TRBJ1-1
CDR3 length: 18
V gene: TRBV20-1
D gene: .
clone size: .
CDR3 protein: CSASSIGGAGAVDTEAFF
CDR3 DNA: TGCAGTGCTAGTTCAATTGGGGGAGCGGGGGCTGTGGACACTGAAGCTTTCTTT

J gene: TRBJ2-2
CDR3 length: 15
V gene: TRBV7-9
D gene: TRBD2
clone size: .
CDR3 protein: CASRTSGGSTGELFF
CDR3 DNA: TGTGCCAGCAGGACTAGCGGGGGGAGCACCGGGGAGCTGTTTTTT

J gene: TRBJ2-3
CDR3 length: 13
V gene: TRBV10-3
D gene: TRBD2
clone size: .
CDR3 protein: CAILAGGGDTQYF
CDR3 DNA: TGTGCCATCCTAGCGGGGGGCGGGGATACGCAGTATTTT

J gene: TRBJ1-1
CDR3 length: 14
V gene: TRBV5-6
D gene: TRBD1
clone size: .
CDR3 protein: CASSLWTGEVVAFF
CDR3 DNA: TGTGCCAGCAGCTTATGGACAGGGGAGGTTGTAGCTTTCTTT

J gene: TRBJ2-1
CDR3 length: 15
V gene: TRBV11-3
D gene: .
clone size: .
CDR3 protein: CASSLGGPDYNEQFF
CDR3 DNA: TGTGCCAGCAGCTTAGGAGGGCCGGACTACAATGAGCAGTTCTTC

J gene: TRBJ2-5
CDR3 length: 15
V gene: TRBV5-1
D gene: TRBD2
clone size: .
CDR3 protein: CASSFGTSGGETQYF
CDR3 DNA: TGCGCCAGCAGCTTTGGGACTAGCGGGGGGGAGACCCAGTACTTC

J gene: TRBJ2-7
CDR3 length: 15
V gene: TRBV6-6
D gene: .
clone size: .
CDR3 protein: CASSYSDRLTYEQYF
CDR3 DNA: TGTGCCAGCAGTTACTCTGACAGGTTAACCTACGAGCAGTACTTC

J gene: TRBJ2-1
CDR3 length: 13
V gene: TRBV9
D gene: TRBD1
clone size: .
CDR3 protein: CASSASQGNEQFF
CDR3 DNA: TGTGCCAGCAGCGCGTCACAGGGGAATGAGCAGTTCTTC

J gene: TRBJ1-1
CDR3 length: 14
V gene: TRBV6-5
D gene: .
clone size: few
CDR3 protein: CASSYSRENTEAFF
CDR3 DNA: TGTGCCAGCAGTTACTCGAGGGAGAACACTGAAGCTTTCTTT

J gene: TRBJ2-5
CDR3 length: 15
V gene: TRBV2
D gene: TRBD1
clone size: .
CDR3 protein: CASSESGTGRQTQYF
CDR3 DNA: TGTGCCAGCAGTGAATCGGGGACAGGGCGACAGACCCAGTACTTC

J gene: TRBJ2-7
CDR3 length: 15
V gene: TRBV7-9
D gene: .
clone size: .
CDR3 protein: CASSLGQTSTYEQYF
CDR3 DNA: TGTGCCAGCAGCCTAGGACAGACCTCAACCTACGAGCAGTACTTC

J gene: TRBJ2-7
CDR3 length: 14
V gene: TRBV7-8
D gene: TRBD1
clone size: few
CDR3 protein: CASSPRDRELEQYF
CDR3 DNA: TGTGCCAGCAGCCCTCGGGACAGGGAACTCGAGCAGTACTTC

J gene: TRBJ2-7
CDR3 length: 15
V gene: TRBV6-5
D gene: .
clone size: .
CDR3 protein: CASSYSGRGPYEQYF
CDR3 DNA: TGTGCCAGCAGTTACTCGGGAAGGGGCCCCTACGAGCAGTACTTC

J gene: TRBJ1-6
CDR3 length: 15
V gene: TRBV5-6
D gene: .
clone size: few
CDR3 protein: CASSLGAGLNSPLHF
CDR3 DNA: TGTGCCAGCAGCCTGGGGGCGGGACTTAATTCACCCCTCCACTTT

J gene: TRBJ1-4
CDR3 length: 12
V gene: TRBV2
D gene: .
clone size: .
CDR3 protein: CASMRVGEKLFF
CDR3 DNA: TGTGCCAGCATGCGGGTCGGTGAAAAACTGTTTTTT

J gene: TRBJ1-5
CDR3 length: 16
V gene: TRBV7-2
D gene: TRBD1
clone size: .
CDR3 protein: CASSLGLGQRERPQHF
CDR3 DNA: TGTGCCAGCAGCTTAGGTTTGGGACAGCGGGAGCGGCCCCAGCATTTT

J gene: TRBJ2-7
CDR3 length: 14
V gene: TRBV6-5
D gene: TRBD1
clone size: .
CDR3 protein: CASSYRDRGYEQYF
CDR3 DNA: TGTGCCAGCAGTTATCGGGACAGGGGCTACGAGCAGTACTTC

J gene: TRBJ1-4
CDR3 length: 15
V gene: TRBV18
D gene: .
clone size: .
CDR3 protein: CASSPSTGQNEKLFF
CDR3 DNA: TGTGCCAGCTCACCATCAACAGGGCAGAATGAAAAACTGTTTTTT